This is a list of T cell receptor beta chains from one sample in a study of metastatic and nonmetastatic thyroid tumors. TCRdb reprocessed the PCR reads using MiXCR. This sample carries approximately 22,000 clones, roughly 12% of them seen once, and the ten largest clones take 13% to 15%. The sample comprised blood. The receptors were sampled from a female donor with papillary thyroid cancer or a benign thyroid nodule (not recorded which). Some clones in this sample may be carry-over from other donors' samples. The CDR3 runs from the conserved cysteine through the conserved F or W. The D gene is left open where the match is weak. Rows may omit the clone size; those that give it use once, few, many or a size class.

clone size	J gene	V gene	D gene	CDR3 DNA	CDR3 protein
NA	TRBJ2-7	TRBV20-1	TRBD2	TGCAGTGCTAGGCCAGCGGGGGCCCCCTACGAGCAGTACTTC	CSARPAGAPYEQYF
many	TRBJ1-2	TRBV11-2	NA	TGTGCCAGCAGCTTAGATCCTGAAGGGATTAGCTATGGCTACACCTTC	CASSLDPEGISYGYTF
many	TRBJ2-4	TRBV28	NA	TGTGCCAGCAGTTCCGACTATGGCAGAAGAAACATTCAGTACTTC	CASSSDYGRRNIQYF
NA	TRBJ2-3	TRBV6-2/TRBV6-3	TRBD2	TGTGCCAGCAGTCCTCGGGAGGGCCACGGACCTAGCACAGATACGCAGTATTTT	CASSPREGHGPSTDTQYF
many	TRBJ1-6	TRBV3-1	NA	TGTGCCAGCAGCCAAGGGGGGGATTCACCCCTCCACTTT	CASSQGGDSPLHF
many	TRBJ1-4	TRBV5-1	NA	TGCGCCAGCAGCTTCGGGGGGCTGACTAATGAAAAACTGTTTTTT	CASSFGGLTNEKLFF
many	TRBJ2-5	TRBV5-1	TRBD1	TGCGCCAGCAGCAGAAGACAGGGGAGGCGGGAGACCCAGTACTTC	CASSRRQGRRETQYF
many	TRBJ2-5	TRBV11-2	TRBD2	TGTGCCAGCAGCTTAGTGGCGGGAGGGGAGACCCAGTACTTC	CASSLVAGGETQYF
many	TRBJ2-5	TRBV29-1	NA	TGCAGCGCCGAAACAGGGCGCAAGACCCAGTACTTC	CSAETGRKTQYF
few	TRBJ2-1	TRBV20-1	TRBD2	TGCAGTGCGGCGGGATTAGCGGGATATGGTGAGCAGCTCTTC	CSAAGLAGYGEQLF
many	TRBJ2-3	TRBV6-2/TRBV6-3	NA	TGTGCCAGCAGTTACCCGCTATGGAGTAATACGCAGTATTTT	CASSYPLWSNTQYF
many	TRBJ2-3	TRBV5-1	TRBD1	TGCGCCAGCAGGGAAGGTGACAGGGGCGATAGCACAGATACGCAGTATTTT	CASREGDRGDSTDTQYF
many	TRBJ1-5	TRBV6-1	NA	TGTGCCAGCAGTGAAAGAAATAGCAATCAGCCCCAGCATTTT	CASSERNSNQPQHF
many	TRBJ2-7	TRBV14	NA	TGTGCCAGCAGCCAGAGTCGGGGCTACGAGCAGTACTTC	CASSQSRGYEQYF
few	TRBJ2-7	TRBV12-3/TRBV12-4	NA	TGTGCCAGCAGTTCCCTTAGCTCCTACGAGCAGTACTTC	CASSSLSSYEQYF
many	TRBJ1-5	TRBV28	NA	TGTGCCAGCAGTTTGGGACGACAGCCCCAGCATTTT	CASSLGRQPQHF
many	TRBJ2-2	TRBV6-1	NA	TGTGCCAGCAGTTCCGAAGGGGAGCTGTTTTTT	CASSSEGELFF
many	TRBJ2-6	TRBV9	NA	TGTGCCAGCAGCGTAACAGGCTCTGGGGCCAACGTCCTGACTTTC	CASSVTGSGANVLTF
many	TRBJ2-5	TRBV20-1	NA	TGCAGTGCAGGGGGGGCCAGCCAAGAGACCCAGTACTTC	CSAGGASQETQYF
many	TRBJ2-7	TRBV3-1	TRBD1	TGTGCCAGCAGCCAATTTACAGGGGCCTACGAGCAGTACTTC	CASSQFTGAYEQYF
many	TRBJ2-5	TRBV7-9	NA	TGTGCCAGCACCCGAAACCCGGGTGAGACCCAGTACTTC	CASTRNPGETQYF
many	TRBJ2-3	TRBV27	TRBD2	TGTGCCAGCAGTCCCCCCTACGGGAGGGGCAAAGATACGCAGTATTTT	CASSPPYGRGKDTQYF
NA	TRBJ2-7	TRBV27	NA	TGTGCCAGCAGTTCGGTAGATTCCTACGAGCAGTACTTC	CASSSVDSYEQYF
many	TRBJ2-7	TRBV20-1	TRBD2	TGCAGTGCTAGCCTAGCGGGAGGGCCAGGATACGAGCAGTACTTC	CSASLAGGPGYEQYF
few	TRBJ1-5	TRBV6-1	NA	TGTGCCAACAGCTCACAGGGAAATCAGCTCCAGCATTTT	CANSSQGNQLQHF
many	TRBJ2-2	TRBV5-6	NA	TGTGCCAGCCAAGCCATACGAGGCGCCGGGGAGCTGTTTTTT	CASQAIRGAGELFF
few	TRBJ2-1	TRBV6-1	NA	TGTGCCAGCACCCGGGTTTGGGGCAATGAGCAGTTCTTC	CASTRVWGNEQFF
medium-sized	TRBJ1-2	TRBV18	TRBD1	TGTGCCAGCTCACCCCGACAGGGTGATGGCTACACCTTC	CASSPRQGDGYTF